This T cell receptor beta chain was captured by sequencing in a study of shared clonotypes between healthy human individuals. The germline V gene encodes CDR1 SNHLY and CDR2 FYNNEI. The CDR3 length is 15 residues. V was pared by 4 bases and J by 5 bases, with 17 bases between. Profiling relied on immunoSEQ multiplex PCR, and the TCRdb table lists in-frame clones only, not all of them. The sample lists 2 million to 2.5 million clones, approximately 95% occurring once. Source material: naive CD4+ T cells sorted from blood. Subset in this sample: CD45RA+ positively selected. This chain joins TRBV2 and TRBJ1-2; the D is unclear. The sequence came from a man younger than 35 in good health. The CDR3 sequence is CASSGEARGEYGYTF. CDR3 nucleotide sequence: TGTGCCAGCAGTGGGGAGGCCCGTGGGGAGTATGGCTACACCTTC.